This T cell receptor beta chain was profiled in a study of CD8 T cells in Susac syndrome. V lost 5 bases and J 4 bases, leaving 18 bases between the germline ends. The CDR3 length is 17 residues. CDR1 SNHLY and CDR2 FYNNEI come from the germline V gene. RNA was extracted with the RNeasy kit, and a quantity of about 0.45 to 1 ug was reverse transcribed using random hexamers. TCRdb processed the immunoSEQ multiplex PCR reads anew with MiXCR; each CDR3 protein has one entry. The table lists roughly 130,000 distinct CDR3 sequences, 94% of them singletons. The sequence was obtained from a human donor with multiple sclerosis. The source material was CD4+ T cells from PBMCs. The genes are TRBV2 and TRBJ2-6, with TRBD2 as a possible D gene (5 bases). The CDR3 reads CASSSGLRRAGANVLTF. For the CDR3, the DNA is TGTGCCAGCAGTTCCGGACTCAGGAGAGCCGGGGCCAACGTCCTGACTTTC.